This is a list of T cell receptor beta chains from one sample in a study of cytomegalovirus exposure and HLA in healthy donors. Only in-frame clones appear in the TCRdb table, and some are missing; sequencing was by immunoSEQ multiplex PCR. The sample has around 210,000 clones, over 75% seen once; the top ten hold about 0.47%. The sample was PBMCs. The source is a boy under 18 in good health and CMV-seronegative. Both conserved end residues are part of each CDR3. The D gene is left open where the match is weak.

V gene,D gene,J gene,CDR3 protein
TRBV5-1,-,TRBJ1-2,CASSLDGVGEVYGYTF
TRBV7-3,TRBD1,TRBJ2-3,CASSRTGTTDTQYF
TRBV29-1,TRBD1,TRBJ2-7,CSVEDRGRYEQYF
TRBV5-1,TRBD1,TRBJ2-7,CASSLDRGREQYF
TRBV27,-,TRBJ2-3,CASGRDTQYF
TRBV7-2,-,TRBJ2-7,CASSLAGSYEQYF
TRBV6-5,TRBD2,TRBJ2-1,CASKAGAVNEQFF
TRBV5-6,TRBD1,TRBJ2-7,CASSGTGYVYEQYF
TRBV21-1,-,TRBJ2-7,CASSQGTYEQYF
TRBV2,-,TRBJ1-2,CASSAGILSYGYTF
TRBV5-1,-,TRBJ1-5,CASSLGEDRLHQPQHF